This TCR beta chain was documented in a study of molecular identifiers for immune sequencing clone quantification. TCRdb processed the PCR reads anew with MiXCR; each CDR3 protein has one entry. Found here are around 9,800 distinct CDR3 sequences, approximately 20% of them singletons; the top ten hold 1.1% to 1.5%. Judged by abundance, this clonotype is medium-sized. V dropped 5 bases and J dropped 4; count of bases not matched to a gene: 10. Germline assignment: CDR1 DFQATT and CDR2 SNEGSKA (reference sequence). The CDR3 spans 15 residues. J is TRBJ2-2 and V is TRBV20-1, with 7 nucleotides matching TRBD2. Sequenced: naive CD8+ T cells from blood, with Jurkat cell RNA spiked in. Subset noted: FACS-sorted CD8+CD4-CCR7+CD45RA+ naive T cells. The receptor was derived from a human donor in good health. Some libraries in this study had Jurkat cell RNA spiked in. Written as DNA, the CDR3 is TGCAGTGCTCCCATTTCGTGGGAGGGCACCGGGGAGCTGTTTTTT. Translated, it gives CSAPISWEGTGELFF.